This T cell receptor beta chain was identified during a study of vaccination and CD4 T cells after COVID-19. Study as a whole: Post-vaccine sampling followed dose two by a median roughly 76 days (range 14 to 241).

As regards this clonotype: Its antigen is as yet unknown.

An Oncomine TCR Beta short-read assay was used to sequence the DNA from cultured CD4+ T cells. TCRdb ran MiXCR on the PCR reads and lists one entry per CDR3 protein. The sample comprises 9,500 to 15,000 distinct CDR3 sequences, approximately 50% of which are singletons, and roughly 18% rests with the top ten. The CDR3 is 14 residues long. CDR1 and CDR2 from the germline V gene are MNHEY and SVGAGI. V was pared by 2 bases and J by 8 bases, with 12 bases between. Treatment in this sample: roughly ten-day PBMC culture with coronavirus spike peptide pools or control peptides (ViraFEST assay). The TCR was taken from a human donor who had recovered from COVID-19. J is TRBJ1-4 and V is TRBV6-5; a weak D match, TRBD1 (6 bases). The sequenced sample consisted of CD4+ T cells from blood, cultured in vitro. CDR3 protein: CASSYARGNEKLFF. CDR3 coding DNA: TGTGCCAGCAGTTACGCCAGGGGTAACGAAAAACTGTTTTTT.